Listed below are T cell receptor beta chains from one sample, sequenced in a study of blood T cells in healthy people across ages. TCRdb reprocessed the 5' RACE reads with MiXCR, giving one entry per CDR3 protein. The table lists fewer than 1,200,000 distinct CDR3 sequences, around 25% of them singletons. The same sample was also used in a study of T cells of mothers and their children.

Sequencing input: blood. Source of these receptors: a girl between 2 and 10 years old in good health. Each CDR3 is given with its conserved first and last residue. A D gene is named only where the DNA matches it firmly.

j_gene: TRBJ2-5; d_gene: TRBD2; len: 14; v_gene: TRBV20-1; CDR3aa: CSARETSGQETQYF
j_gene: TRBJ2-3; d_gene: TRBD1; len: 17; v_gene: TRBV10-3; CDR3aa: CAIKVRGRVESTDTQYF
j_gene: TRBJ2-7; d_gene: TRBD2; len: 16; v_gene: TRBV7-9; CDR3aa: CASSHLRWGRAYEQYF
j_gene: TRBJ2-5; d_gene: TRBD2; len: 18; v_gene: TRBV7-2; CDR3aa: CASSLGLAGPAVQETQYF
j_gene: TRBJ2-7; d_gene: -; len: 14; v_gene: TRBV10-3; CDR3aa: CAMSVQGWHDEQYF
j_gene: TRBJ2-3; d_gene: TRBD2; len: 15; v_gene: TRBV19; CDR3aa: CASSIVGGEGDTQYF
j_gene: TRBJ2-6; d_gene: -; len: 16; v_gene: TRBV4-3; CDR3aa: CASSQDWVSGANVLTF
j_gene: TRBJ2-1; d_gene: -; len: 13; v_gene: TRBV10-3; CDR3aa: CAIGPPAGDEQFF
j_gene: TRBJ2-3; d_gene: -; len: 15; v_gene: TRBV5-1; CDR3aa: CASSLATPSTDTQYF
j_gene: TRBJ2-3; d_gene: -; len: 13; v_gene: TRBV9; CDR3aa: CASKGLSTDTQYF
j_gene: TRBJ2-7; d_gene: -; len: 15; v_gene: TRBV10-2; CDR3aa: CASTFGGSETYEQYF
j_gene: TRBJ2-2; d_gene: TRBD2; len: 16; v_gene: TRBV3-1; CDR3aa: CASSPPGLAGAGELFF
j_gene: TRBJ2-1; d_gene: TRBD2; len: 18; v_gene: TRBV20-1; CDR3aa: CSASDEVASGTYDNEQFF
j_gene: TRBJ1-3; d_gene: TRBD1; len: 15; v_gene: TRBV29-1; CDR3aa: CSVEVRTGTGNTTYF
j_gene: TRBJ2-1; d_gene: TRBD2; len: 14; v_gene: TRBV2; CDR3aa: CASKVASGDNEQFF
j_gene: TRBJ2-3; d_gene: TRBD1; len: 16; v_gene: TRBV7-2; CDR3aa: CASSLVWTGSTDTQYF
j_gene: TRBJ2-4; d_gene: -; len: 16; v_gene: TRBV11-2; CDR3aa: CASSLEGNLAKNIQYF
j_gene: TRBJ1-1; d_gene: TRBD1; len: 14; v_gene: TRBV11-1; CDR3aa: CASSLGRGGPEAFF
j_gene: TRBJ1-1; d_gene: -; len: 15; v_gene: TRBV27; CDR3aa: CAISLQGTWDTEAFF
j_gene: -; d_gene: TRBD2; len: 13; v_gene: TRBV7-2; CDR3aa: CASRAGGTYEQYF
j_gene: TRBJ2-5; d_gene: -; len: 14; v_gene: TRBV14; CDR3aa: CASSRQENQETQYF
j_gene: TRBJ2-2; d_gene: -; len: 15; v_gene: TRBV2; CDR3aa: CASSPKADNTGELFF
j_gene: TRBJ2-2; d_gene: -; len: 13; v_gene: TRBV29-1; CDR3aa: CSVIPTNTGELFF
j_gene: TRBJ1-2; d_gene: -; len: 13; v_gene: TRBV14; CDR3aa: CASSQGGIYGYTF
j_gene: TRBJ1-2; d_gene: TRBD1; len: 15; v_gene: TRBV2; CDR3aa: CASSVEARGSGGYTF
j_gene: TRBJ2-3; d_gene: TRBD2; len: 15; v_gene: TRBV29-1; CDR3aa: CSVEDGLAGADTQYF
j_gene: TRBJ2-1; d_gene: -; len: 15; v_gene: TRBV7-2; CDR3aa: CASSLEGNRAARQFF
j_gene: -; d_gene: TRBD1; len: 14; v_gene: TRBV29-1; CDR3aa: CSVEVGTVFYEQYF
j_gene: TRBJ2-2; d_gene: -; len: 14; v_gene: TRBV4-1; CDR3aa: CASSQGRGPGELFF
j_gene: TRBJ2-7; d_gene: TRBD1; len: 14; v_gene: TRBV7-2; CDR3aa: CASRNRTGKRGQYF
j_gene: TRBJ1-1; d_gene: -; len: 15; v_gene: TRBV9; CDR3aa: CASSVEGSGSTEAFF
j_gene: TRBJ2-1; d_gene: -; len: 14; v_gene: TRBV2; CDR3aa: CASSERVSYNEQFF
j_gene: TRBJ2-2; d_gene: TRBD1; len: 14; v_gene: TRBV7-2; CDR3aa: CASNRDREVGELFF
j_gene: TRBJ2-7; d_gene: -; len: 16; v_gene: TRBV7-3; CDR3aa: CASSLRGRAPSYEQYF
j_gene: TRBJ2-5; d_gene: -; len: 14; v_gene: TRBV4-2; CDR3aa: CASSQDTARETQYF
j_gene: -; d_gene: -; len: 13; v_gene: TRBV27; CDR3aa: CASSFGINYEQYF
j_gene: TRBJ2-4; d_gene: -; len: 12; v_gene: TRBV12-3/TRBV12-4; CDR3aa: CASSLGPTIQYF
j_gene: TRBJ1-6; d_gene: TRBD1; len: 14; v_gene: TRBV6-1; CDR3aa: CASTGQGSGSPLHF
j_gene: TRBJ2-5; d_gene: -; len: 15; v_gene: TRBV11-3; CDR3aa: CASSLGARIQETQYF
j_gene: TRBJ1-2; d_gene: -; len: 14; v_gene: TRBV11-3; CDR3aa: CASSFHGGLDGYTF
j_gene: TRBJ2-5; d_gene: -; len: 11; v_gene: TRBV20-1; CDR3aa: CSATGSKTQYF
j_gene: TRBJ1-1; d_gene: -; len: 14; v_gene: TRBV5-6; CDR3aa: CASSNPRGRTEAFF
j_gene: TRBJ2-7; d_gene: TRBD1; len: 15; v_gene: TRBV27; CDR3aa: CASSLLVGTGWEQYF
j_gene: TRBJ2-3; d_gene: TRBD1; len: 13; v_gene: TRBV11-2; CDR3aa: CASSYRGRDTQYF
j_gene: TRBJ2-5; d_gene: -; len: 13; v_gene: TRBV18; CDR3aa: CASCYRSQETQYF
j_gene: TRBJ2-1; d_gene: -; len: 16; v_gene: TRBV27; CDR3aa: CASSLQHSTGYNEQFF
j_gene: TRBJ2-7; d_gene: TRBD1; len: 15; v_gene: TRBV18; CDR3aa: CASSELNDRAYEQYF
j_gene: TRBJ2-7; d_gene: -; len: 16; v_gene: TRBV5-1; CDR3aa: CASSLDRQRTSYEQYF